The rows below give T cell receptor beta chains drawn from one sample of a study of response to subunit inactivated influenza vaccine. TCRdb used MiXCR to reprocess the RT-PCR reads, holding one entry per CDR3 protein. This table holds approximately 530,000 distinct CDR3 sequences, 13% found once. The specimen comprised PBMCs from blood, sampled 35 to 45 days after vaccination. The receptor set was obtained from a man aged 45 to 65 who received an inactivated influenza vaccine. CDR3s include the opening cysteine and the closing phenylalanine or tryptophan. The order of the fields is D gene, V gene, J gene, clone size, CDR3 protein, CDR3 DNA. The D gene is left open where the match is weak. Clone size is given for some rows only: seen once, a few or many times, or a class if the clone is expanded.

>-|TRBV12-3/TRBV12-4|TRBJ2-3|many
CASSPTDTQYF
TGTGCCAGCAGTCCCACAGATACGCAGTATTTT
>-|TRBV7-3|TRBJ1-6|many
CASSLTLRAPLHF
TGTGCCAGCAGCTTAACGCTCAGGGCACCCCTCCACTTT
>-|TRBV12-3/TRBV12-4|TRBJ1-5|-
CASSLEGWLQPQHF
TGTGCCAGCAGTTTAGAGGGATGGTTACAGCCCCAGCATTTT
>TRBD2|TRBV4-3|TRBJ2-7|-
CASSLYRLAGAYEQYF
TGCGCCAGCAGCCTGTACCGACTAGCGGGGGCCTACGAGCAGTACTTC
>-|TRBV6-1|TRBJ1-2|few
CASSRPGVLDGYTF
TGTGCCAGCAGTCGACCAGGGGTTTTAGATGGCTACACCTTC
>-|TRBV4-2|TRBJ2-7|few
CASSQDQIGHPSYEQYF
TGTGCCAGCAGCCAAGATCAAATAGGACATCCGTCCTACGAGCAGTACTTC
>-|TRBV12-3/TRBV12-4|TRBJ2-5|many
CASSPDTPGTQYF
TGTGCCAGCAGTCCGGACACCCCCGGGACCCAGTACTTC
>-|TRBV20-1|TRBJ2-1|many
CSARVAVLNGQFF
TGCAGTGCTAGGGTAGCGGTCCTCAATGGGCAGTTCTTC
>-|TRBV3-1|TRBJ2-5|-
CASTSSFQETQYF
TGTGCCAGCACCAGCAGTTTCCAAGAGACCCAGTACTTC
>TRBD2|TRBV27|TRBJ2-1|-
CASRPSGRPNNEQFF
TGTGCCAGCAGGCCTAGCGGGAGGCCAAACAATGAGCAGTTCTTC
>-|TRBV15|TRBJ2-4|-
CATSRDVVTKNIQYF
TGTGCCACCAGCAGAGACGTGGTCACCAAAAACATTCAGTACTTC
>TRBD1|TRBV6-1|TRBJ2-1|many
CASRQQGAGDEQFF
TGTGCCAGCAGGCAACAGGGGGCTGGGGATGAGCAGTTCTTC
>-|TRBV9|TRBJ2-7|-
CASSAFQGYEQYF
TGTGCCAGCAGCGCTTTCCAGGGGTACGAGCAGTACTTC
>-|TRBV6-1|TRBJ2-5|-
CASSEVARQGETQYF
TGTGCCAGCAGTGAAGTGGCCCGGCAGGGGGAGACCCAGTACTTC
>-|TRBV20-1|TRBJ2-3|-
CSARAHVTDTQYF
TGCAGTGCTAGAGCGCACGTTACAGATACGCAGTATTTT
>-|TRBV7-8|TRBJ2-1|many
CASSPKVAYNEQFF
TGTGCCAGCAGCCCAAAGGTCGCCTACAATGAGCAGTTCTTC
>-|TRBV4-3|TRBJ2-2|few
CASSQERGFANTGELFF
TGCGCCAGCAGCCAAGAACGTGGATTCGCGAACACCGGGGAGCTGTTTTTT
>-|TRBV4-3|TRBJ1-6|few
CASSRTGVNSPLHF
TGCGCCAGCAGCAGGACGGGAGTGAATTCACCCCTCCACTTT
>TRBD1|TRBV11-2|TRBJ2-3|-
CASSEQGTDTQYF
TGTGCCAGCAGCGAACAGGGGACAGATACGCAGTATTTT
>-|TRBV4-1|TRBJ2-1|few
CASSQVWGRSGIGRNEQFF
TGCGCCAGCAGCCAAGTTTGGGGACGGTCAGGTATTGGGAGAAATGAGCAGTTCTTC
>-|TRBV7-9|TRBJ2-3|-
CASSSGTIHDTDTQYF
TGTGCCAGCAGCTCCGGGACCATCCATGACACAGATACGCAGTATTTT
>TRBD1|TRBV12-3/TRBV12-4|TRBJ2-5|once
CASSTGTEQETQYF
TGTGCCAGCAGCACTGGGACAGAGCAAGAGACCCAGTACTTC